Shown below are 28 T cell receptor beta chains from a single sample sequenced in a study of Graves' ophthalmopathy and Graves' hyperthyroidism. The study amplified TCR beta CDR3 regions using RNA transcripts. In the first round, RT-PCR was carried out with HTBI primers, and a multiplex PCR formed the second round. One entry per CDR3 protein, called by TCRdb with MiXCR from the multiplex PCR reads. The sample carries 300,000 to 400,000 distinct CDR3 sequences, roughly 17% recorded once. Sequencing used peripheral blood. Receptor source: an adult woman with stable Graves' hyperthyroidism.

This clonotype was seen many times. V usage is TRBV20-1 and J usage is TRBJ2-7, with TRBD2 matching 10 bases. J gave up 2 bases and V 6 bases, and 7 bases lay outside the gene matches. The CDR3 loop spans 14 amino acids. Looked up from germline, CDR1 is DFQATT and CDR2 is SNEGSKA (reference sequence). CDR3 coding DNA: TGCAGTGCGACTCTTAGCGGGAGGCCCTACGAGCAGTACTTC. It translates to CSATLSGRPYEQYF.

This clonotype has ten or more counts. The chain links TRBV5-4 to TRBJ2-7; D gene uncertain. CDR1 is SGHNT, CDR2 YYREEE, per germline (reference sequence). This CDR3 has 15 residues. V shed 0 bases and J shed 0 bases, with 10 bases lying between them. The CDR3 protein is CASSLGGRSSYEQYF. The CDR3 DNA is TGTGCCAGCAGCTTGGGGGGAAGGAGCTCCTACGAGCAGTACTTC.

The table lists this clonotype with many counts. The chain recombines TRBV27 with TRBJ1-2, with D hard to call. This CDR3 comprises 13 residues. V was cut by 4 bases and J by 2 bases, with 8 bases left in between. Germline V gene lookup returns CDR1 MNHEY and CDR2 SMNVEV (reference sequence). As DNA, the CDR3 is TGTGCCAGCAGTTACACAGAAAACTATGGCTACACCTTC. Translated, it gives CASSYTENYGYTF.

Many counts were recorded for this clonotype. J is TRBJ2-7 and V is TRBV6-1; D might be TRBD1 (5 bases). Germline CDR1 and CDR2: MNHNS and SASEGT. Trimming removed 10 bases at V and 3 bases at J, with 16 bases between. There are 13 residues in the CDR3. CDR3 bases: TGTGCCACCCTAGACAGCCCGATCTACGAGCAGTACTTC. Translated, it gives CATLDSPIYEQYF.

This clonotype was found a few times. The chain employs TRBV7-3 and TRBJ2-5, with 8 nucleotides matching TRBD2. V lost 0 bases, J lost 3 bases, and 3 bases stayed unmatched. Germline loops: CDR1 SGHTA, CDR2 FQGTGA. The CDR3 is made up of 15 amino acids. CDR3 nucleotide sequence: TGTGCCAGCAGCTTAACTAGCGGGGCCGAAGAGACCCAGTACTTC. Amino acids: CASSLTSGAEETQYF. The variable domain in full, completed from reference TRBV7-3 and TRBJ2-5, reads GAGVSQTPSNKVTEKGKYVELRCDPISGHTALYWYRQSLGQGPEFLIYFQGTGAADDSGLPNDRFFAVRPEGSVSTLKIQRTERGDSAVYLCASSLTSGAEETQYFGPGTRLLVL.

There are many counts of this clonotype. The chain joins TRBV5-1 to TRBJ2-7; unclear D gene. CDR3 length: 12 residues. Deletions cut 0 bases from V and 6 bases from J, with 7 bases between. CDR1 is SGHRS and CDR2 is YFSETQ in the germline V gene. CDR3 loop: CASSLAGPEQYF. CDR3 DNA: TGCGCCAGCAGCTTGGCCGGGCCCGAGCAGTACTTC.

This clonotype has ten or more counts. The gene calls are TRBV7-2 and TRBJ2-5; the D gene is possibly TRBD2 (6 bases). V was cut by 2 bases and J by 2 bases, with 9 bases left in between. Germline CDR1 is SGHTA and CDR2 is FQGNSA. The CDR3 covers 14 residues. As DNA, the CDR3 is TGTGCCAGCAGCTTAACTCTAGCGCAAGAGACCCAGTACTTC. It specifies CASSLTLAQETQYF.

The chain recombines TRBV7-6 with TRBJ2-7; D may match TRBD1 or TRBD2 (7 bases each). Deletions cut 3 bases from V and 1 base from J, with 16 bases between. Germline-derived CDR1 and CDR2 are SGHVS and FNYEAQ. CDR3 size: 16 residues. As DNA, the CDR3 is TGTGCCAGCAGCTTTGGCCAGGGGGGGGAATCCTACGAGCAGTACTTC. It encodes CASSFGQGGESYEQYF.

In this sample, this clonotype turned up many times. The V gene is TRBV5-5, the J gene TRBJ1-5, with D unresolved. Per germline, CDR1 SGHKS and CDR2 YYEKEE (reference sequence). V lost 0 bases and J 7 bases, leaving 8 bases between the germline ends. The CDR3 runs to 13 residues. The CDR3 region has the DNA TGTGCCAGCAGCTTGGCCGGGGAGCAGCCCCAGCATTTT. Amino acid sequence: CASSLAGEQPQHF.

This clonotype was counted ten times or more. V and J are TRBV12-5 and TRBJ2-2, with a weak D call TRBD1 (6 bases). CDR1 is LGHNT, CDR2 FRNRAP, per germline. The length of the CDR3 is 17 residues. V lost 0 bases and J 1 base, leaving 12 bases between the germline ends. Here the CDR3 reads CASGLVRAGENTGELFF. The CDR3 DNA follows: TGTGCTAGTGGTTTGGTACGGGCAGGGGAGAACACCGGGGAGCTGTTTTTT.

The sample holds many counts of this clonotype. In DNA form, the CDR3 reads TGCAGTGCTAGAGACAGGAAGCGGGAGGACGCCTACGAGCAGTACTTC. Protein product: CSARDRKREDAYEQYF. The V call is TRBV20-1, the J call TRBJ2-7; 9 bases agree with TRBD2. CDR1 DFQATT and CDR2 SNEGSKA come from the germline V gene (reference sequence). The CDR3 has 16 residues. The ends lost 0 bases at V and 2 bases at J; junction bases unmatched: 8.

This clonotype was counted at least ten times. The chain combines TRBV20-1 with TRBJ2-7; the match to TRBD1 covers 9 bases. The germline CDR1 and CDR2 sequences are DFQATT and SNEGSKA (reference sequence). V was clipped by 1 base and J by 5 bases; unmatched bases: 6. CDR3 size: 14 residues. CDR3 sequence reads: CSARARQGVNEQYF. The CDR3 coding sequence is TGCAGTGCTAGAGCGAGACAGGGGGTAAACGAGCAGTACTTC.

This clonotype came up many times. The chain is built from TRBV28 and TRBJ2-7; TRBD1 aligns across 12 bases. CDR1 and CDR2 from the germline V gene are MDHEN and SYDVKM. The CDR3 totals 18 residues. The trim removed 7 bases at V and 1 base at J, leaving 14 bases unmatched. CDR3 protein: CASTPRDRGLTFSYEQYF. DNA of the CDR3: TGTGCCAGCACACCTCGGGACAGGGGGCTAACTTTTTCCTACGAGCAGTACTTC.

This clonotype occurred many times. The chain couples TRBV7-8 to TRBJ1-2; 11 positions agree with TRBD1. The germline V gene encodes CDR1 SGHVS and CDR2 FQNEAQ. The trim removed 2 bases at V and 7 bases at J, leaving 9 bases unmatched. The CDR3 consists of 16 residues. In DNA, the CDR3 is TGTGCCAGCAGCTTAATGGGACAGGGGGTTATCGGTGGCTACACCTTC. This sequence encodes CASSLMGQGVIGGYTF.

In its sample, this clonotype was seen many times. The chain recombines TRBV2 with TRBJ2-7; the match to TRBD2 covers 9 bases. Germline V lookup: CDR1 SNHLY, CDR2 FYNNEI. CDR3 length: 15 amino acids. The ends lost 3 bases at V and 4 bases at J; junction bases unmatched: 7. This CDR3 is CASSEFSGSSYEQYF. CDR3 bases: TGTGCCAGCAGTGAGTTTAGCGGGAGTTCGTACGAGCAGTACTTC.

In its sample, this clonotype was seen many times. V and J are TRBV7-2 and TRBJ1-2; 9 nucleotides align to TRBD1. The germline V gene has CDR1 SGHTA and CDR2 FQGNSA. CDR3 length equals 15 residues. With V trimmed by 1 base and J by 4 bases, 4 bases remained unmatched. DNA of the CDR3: TGTGCCAGCAGCTTAGAACAGGGGGCGTTCTATGGCTACACCTTC. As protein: CASSLEQGAFYGYTF.

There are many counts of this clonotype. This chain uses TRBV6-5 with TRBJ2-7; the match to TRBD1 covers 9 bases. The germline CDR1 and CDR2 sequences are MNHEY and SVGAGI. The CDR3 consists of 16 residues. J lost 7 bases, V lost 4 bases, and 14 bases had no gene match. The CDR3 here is CASSSPNRGRAEEQYF. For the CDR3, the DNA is TGTGCCAGCAGTTCCCCAAACAGGGGGCGGGCTGAGGAGCAGTACTTC.

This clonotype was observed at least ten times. The CDR3 protein is CASRVPGQTPMNTEAFF. The CDR3 nucleotides are TGTGCCAGCAGAGTTCCGGGACAGACACCAATGAACACTGAAGCTTTCTTT. The chain uses TRBV28 and TRBJ1-1; 7 bases line up with TRBD1. The CDR3 loop spans 17 amino acids. With V trimmed by 6 bases and J by 0 bases, 13 bases remained unmatched. Germline V gene data show CDR1 as MDHEN and CDR2 as SYDVKM.

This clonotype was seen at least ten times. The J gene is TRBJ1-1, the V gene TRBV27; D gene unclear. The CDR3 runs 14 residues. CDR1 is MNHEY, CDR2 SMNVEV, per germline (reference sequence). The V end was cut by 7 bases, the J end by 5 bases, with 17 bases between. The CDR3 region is CASTPHPGKTEAFF. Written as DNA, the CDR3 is TGTGCCAGCACCCCCCACCCGGGGAAAACTGAAGCTTTCTTT.

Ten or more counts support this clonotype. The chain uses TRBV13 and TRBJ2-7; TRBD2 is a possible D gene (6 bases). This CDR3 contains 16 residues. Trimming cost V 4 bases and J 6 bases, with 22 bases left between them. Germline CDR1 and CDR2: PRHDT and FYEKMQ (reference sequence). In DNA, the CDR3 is TGTGCCAGCAGCTCCCTTTATTCCGGGAGTGGGGGCGAGCAGTACTTC. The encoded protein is CASSSLYSGSGGEQYF.

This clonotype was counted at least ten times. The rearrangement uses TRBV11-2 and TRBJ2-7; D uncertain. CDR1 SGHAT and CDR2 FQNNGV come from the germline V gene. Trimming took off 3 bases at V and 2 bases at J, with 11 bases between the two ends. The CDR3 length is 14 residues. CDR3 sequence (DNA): TGTGCCAGCAGCTTCCACGGACGGACCTACGAGCAGTACTTC. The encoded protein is CASSFHGRTYEQYF. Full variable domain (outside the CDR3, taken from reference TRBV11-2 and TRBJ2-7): EAGVAQSPRYKIIEKRQSVAFWCNPISGHATLYWYQQILGQGPKLLIQFQNNGVVDDSQLPKDRFSAERLKGVDSTLKIQPAKLEDSAVYLCASSFHGRTYEQYFGPGTRLTVT.

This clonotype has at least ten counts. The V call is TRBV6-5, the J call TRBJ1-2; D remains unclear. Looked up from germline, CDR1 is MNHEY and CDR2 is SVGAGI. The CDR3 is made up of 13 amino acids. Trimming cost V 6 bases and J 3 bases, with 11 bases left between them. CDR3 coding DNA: TGTGCCAGCAGACATGACGGGCACTATGGCTACACCTTC. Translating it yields CASRHDGHYGYTF.

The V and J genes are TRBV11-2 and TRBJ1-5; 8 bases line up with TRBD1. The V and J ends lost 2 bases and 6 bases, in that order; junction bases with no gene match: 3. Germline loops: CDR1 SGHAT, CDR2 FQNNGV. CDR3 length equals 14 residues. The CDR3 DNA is TGTGCCAGCAGCTTATCAGGGGGCGTTCAGCCCCAGCATTTT. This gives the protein CASSLSGGVQPQHF. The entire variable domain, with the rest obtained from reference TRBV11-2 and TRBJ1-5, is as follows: EAGVAQSPRYKIIEKRQSVAFWCNPISGHATLYWYQQILGQGPKLLIQFQNNGVVDDSQLPKDRFSAERLKGVDSTLKIQPAKLEDSAVYLCASSLSGGVQPQHFGDGTRLSIL.

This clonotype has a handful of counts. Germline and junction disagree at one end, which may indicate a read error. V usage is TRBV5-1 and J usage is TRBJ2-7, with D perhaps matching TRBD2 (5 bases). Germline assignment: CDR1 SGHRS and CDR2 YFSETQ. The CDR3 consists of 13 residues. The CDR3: CVSSLSGNYEQYF. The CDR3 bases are TGCGTCAGCAGCTTGAGCGGCAACTACGAGCAGTACTTC.

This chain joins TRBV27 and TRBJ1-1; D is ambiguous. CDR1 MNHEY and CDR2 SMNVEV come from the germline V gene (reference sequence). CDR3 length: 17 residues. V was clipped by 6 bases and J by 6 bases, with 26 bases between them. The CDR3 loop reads CASSLTSGGWSGPEAFF. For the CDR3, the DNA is TGTGCCAGCAGCCTGACATCAGGAGGATGGTCGGGCCCTGAAGCTTTCTTT.

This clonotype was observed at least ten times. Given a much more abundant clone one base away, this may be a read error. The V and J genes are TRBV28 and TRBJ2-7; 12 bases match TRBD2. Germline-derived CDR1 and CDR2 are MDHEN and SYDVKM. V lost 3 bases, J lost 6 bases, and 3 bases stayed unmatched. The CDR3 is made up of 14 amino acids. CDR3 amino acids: CASSFGLAGTEQYF. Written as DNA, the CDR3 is TGTGCCAGCAGTTTTGGACTAGCGGGAACCGAGCAGTACTTC.

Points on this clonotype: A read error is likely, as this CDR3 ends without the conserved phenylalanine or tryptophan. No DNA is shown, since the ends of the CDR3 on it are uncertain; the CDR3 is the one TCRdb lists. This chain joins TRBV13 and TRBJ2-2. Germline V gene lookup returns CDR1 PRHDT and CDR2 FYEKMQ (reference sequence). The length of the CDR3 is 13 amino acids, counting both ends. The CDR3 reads CASREGYTGELCL.

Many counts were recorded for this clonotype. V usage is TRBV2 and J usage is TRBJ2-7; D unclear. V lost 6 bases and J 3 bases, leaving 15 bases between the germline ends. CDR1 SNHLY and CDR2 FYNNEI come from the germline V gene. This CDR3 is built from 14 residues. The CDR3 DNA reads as TGTGCCAGCAGACGAAGGCTACCGGACTACGAGCAGTACTTC. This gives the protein CASRRRLPDYEQYF.